This note documents a single TCR beta chain sequence. The antigen remains undetermined. This sample is drawn from a study of chemoradiotherapy in HPV16-positive cancers. Across the whole study: Candidate HPV-specific clones and shared TCR motifs came from two HPV16-positive patients.

Repertoires were sampled repeatedly during chemoradiotherapy. Generated by immunoSEQ multiplex PCR, the TCRdb table keeps only in-frame clones and is missing some. The repertoire consists of some 13,000 clones, with approximately 86% occurring once and the leading ten covering more than 5.5%. Broader study findings: In HPV16-positive patients, HPV-responsive T-cell expansion tracked better recurrence-free survival. The functional HPV-specific definition rests on just a couple of HPV16-positive patients.

The sequence derives from a human donor with HPV-associated anogenital cancer. The material sequenced was blood, taken from a patient who underwent chemoradiotherapy.

In DNA, the CDR3 is TGCGCCAGCAGAACGACAGGGGGACAAGAGACCCAGTACTTC. Protein product: CASRTTGGQETQYF. This chain links TRBV5-1 with TRBJ2-5; TRBD1 matches at 9 bases. V trimming: 5 bases; J trimming: 2 bases; junction bases outside the gene matches: 4. CDR3 length equals 14 residues. The germline gives CDR1 SGHRS, CDR2 YFSETQ.